Below are 11 T cell receptor beta chains sequenced from a single sample in a study of blood T cell repertoires in COVID-19. Clones were sequenced by immunoSEQ multiplex PCR, and TCRdb holds only the in-frame ones, with some missing. The table has 45,000 to 60,000 clones, 65% to 85% seen once; the top ten hold around 10%. Sequencing was carried out using peripheral blood. The source is a man at least 80 years old with COVID-19, enrolled during active disease.

The V call is TRBV2, the J call TRBJ1-2; no firm D call. The germline V and J ends were trimmed by 3 bases and 8 bases, with 19 bases remaining between them. In germline, CDR1 is SNHLY, CDR2 FYNNEI. The CDR3 spans 15 residues. The CDR3 DNA follows: TGTGCCAGCAGTGACGGGAGGCAGGCTTTATTCGGCTACACCTTC. This codes for CASSDGRQALFGYTF.

The chain uses TRBV3-1 (or the pseudogene TRBV3-2) and TRBJ1-1, with D hard to call. Trimming pared 0 bases from V and 8 bases from J, leaving 7 bases between. The length of the CDR3 is 12 residues. Germline loops: CDR1 LGHDT, CDR2 YNNKEL (reference sequence). The CDR3 reads CASSQDTREAFF. The CDR3 coding sequence is TGTGCCAGCAGCCAAGATACTCGCGAAGCTTTCTTT.

V is TRBV19 and J is TRBJ2-2; 10 positions match TRBD1. Per the germline V gene, CDR1 is LNHDA and CDR2 is SQIVND (reference sequence). The CDR3 is 14 amino acids. V was pared by 9 bases and J by 3 bases, with 4 bases of the junction left unmatched. The CDR3 is CASRQGADTGELFF. DNA of the CDR3: TGTGCCAGCCGACAGGGGGCTGACACCGGGGAGCTGTTTTTT. Looking up the rest from reference TRBV19 and TRBJ2-2 gives the full variable domain: DGGITQSPKYLFRKEGQNVTLSCEQNLNHDAMYWYRQDPGQGLRLIYYSQIVNDFQKGDIAEGYSVSREKKESFPLTVTSAQKNPTAFYLCASRQGADTGELFFGEGSRLTVL.

V gene TRBV6-1 combines with J gene TRBJ1-1; D not certain. Germline CDR1 MNHNS, CDR2 SASEGT. This CDR3 region has 11 residues. V was shortened by 2 bases and J by 11 bases, with 9 bases between the two germline ends. CDR3 nucleotides: TGTGCCAGCAGTGAACGGGGTACGGCTTTCTTT. This encodes CASSERGTAFF.

The chain is built from TRBV29-1 and TRBJ1-3; weak D call: TRBD1 (5 bases). Germline loops: CDR1 SQVTM, CDR2 ANQGSEA. The V and J ends lost 3 bases and 4 bases respectively, with 10 bases between them. There are 13 residues in the CDR3. The CDR3: CSVDVGLGNTIYF. CDR3 DNA sequence: TGCAGCGTTGATGTGGGGCTCGGAAACACCATATATTTT.

This chain connects TRBV7-3 to TRBJ1-1; D is ambiguous. The V end was cut by 8 bases, the J end by 0 bases, with 13 bases between. CDR1 SGHTA and CDR2 FQGTGA come from the germline V gene. The CDR3 runs 14 residues. The CDR3 protein is CASVAGFLNTEAFF. CDR3 DNA sequence: TGTGCCAGCGTGGCGGGGTTTTTGAACACTGAAGCTTTCTTT. Drawing the rest from reference TRBV7-3 and TRBJ1-1, the complete variable domain is GAGVSQTPSNKVTEKGKYVELRCDPISGHTALYWYRQSLGQGPEFLIYFQGTGAADDSGLPNDRFFAVRPEGSVSTLKIQRTERGDSAVYLCASVAGFLNTEAFFGQGTRLTVV.

This clone occurred a few times. This chain connects TRBV11-2 to TRBJ1-4; D might be TRBD1 (6 bases). This CDR3 has 15 residues. CDR1 SGHAT and CDR2 FQNNGV come from the germline V gene. Trimming removed 6 bases at V and 2 bases at J, with 13 bases between. This CDR3 reads CASSAQGKTNEKLFF. The CDR3 region has the DNA TGTGCCAGCAGTGCACAGGGTAAGACTAATGAAAAACTGTTTTTT.

This clone was counted only a few times. The chain couples TRBV6-2 or TRBV6-3 to TRBJ2-5; D gene ambiguous. V dropped 5 bases and J dropped 2 bases, with 12 bases sitting between them. This CDR3 contains 14 residues. Germline-derived CDR1 and CDR2 are MNHEY and SVGEGT. This CDR3 is CASSRSNSQETQYF. The CDR3, as DNA: TGTGCCAGCAGTCGGTCGAACAGTCAAGAGACCCAGTACTTC.

The V gene is TRBV5-4, the J gene TRBJ1-2, with D possibly TRBD1 on 5 matching bases. Germline V gene sequence: CDR1 SGHNT, CDR2 YYREEE (reference sequence). The V end lost 1 base, the J end lost 11 bases, and 12 bases lay between the germline ends. The CDR3 loop spans 12 amino acids. This chain's CDR3 is CASSLRQGEYTF. The CDR3 nucleotides are TGTGCCAGCAGCTTGAGGCAGGGTGAATACACCTTC.

The rearrangement links TRBV15 to TRBJ1-1, with 12 positions matching TRBD1. After removal of 3 bases from V and 9 bases from J, the junction contained 2 bases not matched to a gene. The CDR3 extends over 13 amino acids. Germline values: CDR1 LNHNV, CDR2 YYDKDF (reference sequence). CDR3: CATSRGQGAKAFF. The CDR3 DNA sequence: TGTGCCACCAGCAGGGGACAGGGGGCCAAAGCTTTCTTT.

This chain uses TRBV3-1 (or the pseudogene TRBV3-2) with TRBJ1-4, with 8 nucleotides matching TRBD1. The germline CDR1 and CDR2 sequences are LGHDT and YNNKEL (reference sequence). V gave up 1 base and J gave up 3 bases; unmatched junction bases: 7. This CDR3 is 17 amino acids long. The CDR3 sequence is CASSQAGQGRANEKLFF. For the CDR3, the DNA is TGTGCCAGCAGCCAAGCCGGACAGGGACGGGCTAATGAAAAACTGTTTTTT.